This T cell receptor beta chain was sequenced during a study of cytomegalovirus exposure and HLA in healthy donors. Overall study findings and caveats: The study put 150 or so TCR beta chains on its list as cytomegalovirus-associated.

The CDR3 runs 15 residues. Trimming removed 4 bases at V and 0 bases at J, with 11 bases between. Germline CDR1 is LGHNA and CDR2 is YSLEER. 60 Vbeta and 13 Jbeta primers were used in PCR. Assay used: immunoSEQ multiplex PCR; TCRdb lists only in-frame clones, some missing. The sample has over 150,000 clones; approximately 80% are singletons. A note on this clone: Its antigen is still unknown.

This clonotype was obtained from a man aged 25-45 years in good health and CMV-seropositive. V usage is TRBV4-3 and J usage is TRBJ2-3; tentative D call: TRBD2 (6 bases). Sequencing was performed on PBMCs. The DNA of the CDR3 is TGCGCCAGCAGCCCGTCCGGGGGTAGCACAGATACGCAGTATTTT. Translated, it gives CASSPSGGSTDTQYF.